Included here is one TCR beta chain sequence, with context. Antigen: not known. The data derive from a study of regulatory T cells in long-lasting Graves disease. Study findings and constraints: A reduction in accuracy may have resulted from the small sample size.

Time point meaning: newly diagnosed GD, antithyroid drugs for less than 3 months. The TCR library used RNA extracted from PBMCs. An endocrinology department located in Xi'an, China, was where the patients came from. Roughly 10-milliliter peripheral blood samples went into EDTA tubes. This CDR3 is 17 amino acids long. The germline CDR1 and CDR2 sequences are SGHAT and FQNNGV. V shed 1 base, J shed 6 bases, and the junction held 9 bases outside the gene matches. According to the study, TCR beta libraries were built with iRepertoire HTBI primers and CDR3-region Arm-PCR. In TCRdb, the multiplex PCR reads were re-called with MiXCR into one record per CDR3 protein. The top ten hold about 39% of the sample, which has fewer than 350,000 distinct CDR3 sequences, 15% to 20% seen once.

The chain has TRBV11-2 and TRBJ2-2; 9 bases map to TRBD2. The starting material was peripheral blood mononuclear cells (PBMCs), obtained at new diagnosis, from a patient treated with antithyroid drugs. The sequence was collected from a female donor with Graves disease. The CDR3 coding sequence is TGTGCCAGCAGCTTAGGCCCGGGACAGCGGGGGGCCGGGGAGCTGTTTTTT. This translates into CASSLGPGQRGAGELFF. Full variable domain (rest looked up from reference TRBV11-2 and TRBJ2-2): EAGVAQSPRYKIIEKRQSVAFWCNPISGHATLYWYQQILGQGPKLLIQFQNNGVVDDSQLPKDRFSAERLKGVDSTLKIQPAKLEDSAVYLCASSLGPGQRGAGELFFGEGSRLTVL.